A single sample gave rise to the 24 T cell receptor beta chains below, sequenced in a study of blood T cells in healthy people across ages. A second roughly 7 to 11 cycle PCR used barcoded and J-beta primers. TCRdb reprocessed the 5' RACE reads via MiXCR and lists one record per CDR3 protein. Seen here are about 1.6 million distinct CDR3 sequences, roughly 32% observed once, and the top ten hold roughly 10%. Source material: blood. Receptors were obtained from a woman aged 30 to 39 in good health.

This clonotype was seen a few times. This chain connects TRBV7-3 to TRBJ2-3, with D unresolved. The CDR3 runs 13 residues. Trimming took off 5 bases at V and 6 bases at J, with 12 bases between the two ends. Germline CDR1 SGHTA, CDR2 FQGTGA. CDR3 nucleotides: TGTGCCAGCAGCCCGACCCGGGTGGATACGCAGTATTTT. Translated: CASSPTRVDTQYF.

In this sample, this clonotype turned up a few times. The chain has TRBV20-1 and TRBJ2-3; tentatively, D is TRBD1 (6 bases). V gave up 6 bases and J gave up 3 bases, with 13 bases separating them. CDR1 is DFQATT and CDR2 is SNEGSKA in the germline V gene (reference sequence). The CDR3 extends over 13 amino acids. The CDR3 spells CSAPDRTTDTQYF. As DNA, the CDR3 is TGCAGTGCACCCGACAGGACGACAGATACGCAGTATTTT.

Only a few counts were recorded for this clonotype. The V gene is TRBV4-1, the J gene TRBJ2-5; TRBD2 agrees at 13 bases. From germline, CDR1 is MGHRA and CDR2 YSYEKL. V shed 3 bases and J 1 base; nucleotides not matched to a gene: 5. This CDR3 has 17 residues. The CDR3 DNA is TGCGCCAGCAGCCATGGGACTAGCGGGGCTCCCCAAGAGACCCAGTACTTC. Translated: CASSHGTSGAPQETQYF.

The V and J genes are TRBV30 and TRBJ2-5, with TRBD2 as a possible D gene (6 bases). Trimming shortened V by 3 bases and J by 5 bases, and 13 bases separated the two germline ends. The germline gives CDR1 GTSNPN, CDR2 SVGIG (reference sequence). CDR3 length: 13 amino acids. In nucleotides, the CDR3 is TGTGCCTGGAGCGGGAGTCAGTATGAGACCCAGTACTTC. Amino acid sequence: CAWSGSQYETQYF.

V is TRBV3-1 and J is TRBJ2-7; 8 positions match TRBD2. Unmatched junction bases numbered 11, after V lost 1 base and J lost 6 bases. CDR3 length: 16 amino acids. Germline V lookup: CDR1 LGHDT, CDR2 YNNKEL (reference sequence). In DNA, the CDR3 is TGTGCCAGCAGCCAAGGGACCGGGACCCTAGCGGGCGAGCAGTACTTC. It codes for CASSQGTGTLAGEQYF.

The chain links TRBV27 to TRBJ2-7; D ambiguous. The germline V gene has CDR1 MNHEY and CDR2 SMNVEV (reference sequence). This CDR3 has 13 amino acids. With 3 bases removed from V and 3 bases from J, the gap between germline ends came to 9 bases. CDR3 DNA sequence: TGTGCCAGCAGTTTCGGCCTGTTCTACGAGCAGTACTTC. It translates to CASSFGLFYEQYF.

The V and J genes are TRBV6-5 and TRBJ2-1, with D uncertain. The V gene's germline CDR1 is MNHEY and CDR2 SVGAGI. The CDR3 is made up of 13 amino acids. Trimming left V 8 bases short and J 9 bases short, with 17 bases between. Here the CDR3 DNA reads TGTGCCAGCCAAATAAGTATGGTGAGTGAGCAGTTCTTC. Protein: CASQISMVSEQFF.

By frequency in the sample, this clonotype is medium-sized. The chain joins TRBV29-1 to TRBJ2-7; possibly TRBD1 or TRBD2 for D (5 bases each). The CDR3 has 14 amino acids. Germline V gene sequence: CDR1 SQVTM, CDR2 ANQGSEA. Trimming took 5 bases from V and 2 from J, leaving 16 bases between them. CDR3 in amino acids: CSVTTGTFTYEQYF. The CDR3, as DNA: TGCAGCGTTACTACCGGGACCTTTACCTACGAGCAGTACTTC.

The chain has TRBV5-1 and TRBJ2-7; D call uncertain. CDR3 length equals 15 residues. Germline loops: CDR1 SGHRS, CDR2 YFSETQ. Trimming cost V 5 bases and J 0 bases, with 15 bases left between them. CDR3 nucleotides: TGCGCCAGCAGTCTGATGGGATACAGCTCCTACGAGCAGTACTTC. It specifies CASSLMGYSSYEQYF.

This clonotype was seen a few times. The chain couples TRBV20-1 to TRBJ1-5; the D gene is possibly TRBD1 (5 bases). V was pared by 2 bases and J by 4 bases, with 9 bases between. Germline CDR1 reads DFQATT; CDR2 reads SNEGSKA (reference sequence). This CDR3 has 13 residues. The CDR3 nucleotides read TGCAGTGCTAGAAAGACAGAGAATCAGCCCCAGCATTTT. It is translated as CSARKTENQPQHF.

This sequence joins TRBV20-1 and TRBJ1-1; the D gene is possibly TRBD1 (5 bases). Between the trimmed V and J ends, which lost 4 bases and 1 base, there was a span of 19 bases. Germline-derived CDR1 and CDR2 are DFQATT and SNEGSKA (reference sequence). This CDR3 is built from 16 residues. The CDR3 DNA sequence: TGCAGTGCTACTGGGGATTCGGGACGGCCGAACACTGAAGCTTTCTTT. Its protein is CSATGDSGRPNTEAFF.

V gene TRBV10-3 combines with J gene TRBJ1-5, with 9 bases that match TRBD1. The CDR3 consists of 16 residues. Trimming cost V 6 bases and J 0 bases; bases outside gene matches: 6. Germline loops: CDR1 ENHRY, CDR2 SYGVKD. The CDR3 sequence: CAIRGQGTDSNQPQHF. CDR3 coding DNA: TGTGCCATCAGGGGACAGGGCACAGATAGCAATCAGCCCCAGCATTTT.

V is TRBV7-6 and J is TRBJ2-5, with D uncertain. CDR1 is SGHVS and CDR2 is FNYEAQ in the germline V gene. V lost 2 bases, J lost 3 bases, and 10 bases lay in between. The CDR3 length is 14 residues. The CDR3 loop is CASSLSQTEETQYF. As DNA, the CDR3 is TGTGCCAGCAGCTTAAGCCAGACCGAAGAGACCCAGTACTTC.

This clonotype came up a few times. The chain links TRBV6-1 to TRBJ2-1, with 7 bases aligning to TRBD2. V was pared by 6 bases and J by 9 bases, with 14 bases of the junction left unmatched. The CDR3 has 15 residues. From germline, CDR1 is MNHNS and CDR2 SASEGT. CDR3 in DNA: TGTGCCAGCAGCCTCGGCTCGAGCGGGAACTCTGAGCAGTTCTTC. This gives the protein CASSLGSSGNSEQFF.

V and J are TRBV11-2 and TRBJ2-1, with 12 positions matching TRBD2. The CDR3 consists of 18 residues. V lost 1 base and J lost 9; bases outside the gene matches: 13. Looked up from germline, CDR1 is SGHAT and CDR2 is FQNNGV. Written as DNA, the CDR3 is TGTGCCAGCAGCTTAGTCGGCCTAGCGGGAGGGAATTTGGGTGAGCAGTTCTTC. Protein sequence: CASSLVGLAGGNLGEQFF.

This clonotype appeared many times. The chain employs TRBV12-3 or TRBV12-4 and TRBJ1-1, with D hard to call. The CDR3 is made up of 13 amino acids. Trimming left V 3 bases short and J 0 bases short, with 5 bases between. Here the CDR3 DNA reads TGTGCCAGCAGTTTGTGGGTGAACACTGAAGCTTTCTTT. This sequence encodes CASSLWVNTEAFF.

This clonotype was observed a handful of times. J is TRBJ1-5 and V is TRBV6-1, with no clear D. The CDR3 is 13 amino acids. Germline values: CDR1 MNHNS, CDR2 SASEGT. V shed 4 bases and J shed 5 bases, with 9 bases lying between them. The CDR3 loop reads CASSVSSDQPQHF. The CDR3, as DNA: TGTGCCAGCAGTGTCTCCAGTGATCAGCCCCAGCATTTT.

This clonotype was counted many times. The rearrangement links TRBV10-3 to TRBJ2-7; D is uncertain. Trimming removed 0 bases from V and 7 bases from J, with 10 bases in between. The CDR3 loop spans 13 amino acids. Germline CDR1 is ENHRY and CDR2 is SYGVKD. CDR3 region: CAISESTGVEQYF. DNA for the CDR3: TGTGCCATCAGTGAGTCGACTGGGGTGGAGCAGTACTTC.

The chain employs TRBV7-8 and TRBJ2-7, with D possibly being TRBD1 (6 bases). Per germline, CDR1 SGHVS and CDR2 FQNEAQ. The CDR3 runs to 15 residues. The V and J ends lost 5 bases and 6 bases respectively, with 20 bases between them. CDR3 loop: CASSRTEVRGFEQYF. The CDR3 nucleotides read TGTGCCAGCAGCCGTACGGAAGTCAGGGGCTTCGAGCAGTACTTC.

This clonotype occurred a few times. The chain carries TRBV20-1 and TRBJ2-7; 8 bases fit TRBD2. The J segment lost 2 bases and the V segment lost 6 bases, leaving 6 bases of the junction unmatched. This CDR3 is 13 amino acids long. Germline V lookup: CDR1 DFQATT, CDR2 SNEGSKA (reference sequence). The CDR3 loop is CSAMGLGAYEQYF. The CDR3 nucleotides read TGCAGTGCAATGGGACTAGGTGCCTACGAGCAGTACTTC.

This clonotype was counted only a few times. The genes are TRBV6-5 and TRBJ1-5, with 8 nucleotides matching TRBD1. The CDR3 contains 13 residues. CDR1 and CDR2 from the germline V gene are MNHEY and SVGAGI. With V trimmed by 6 bases and J by 6 bases, 4 bases remained unmatched. The CDR3 sequence: CASSPGTGQPQHF. The CDR3 nucleotides are TGTGCCAGCAGCCCGGGGACAGGTCAGCCCCAGCATTTT.

This clonotype was seen a handful of times. The chain recombines TRBV7-2 with TRBJ2-5; 11 nucleotides line up with TRBD2. The CDR3 covers 18 residues. CDR1 and CDR2 (germline): SGHTA, FQGNSA. The trim removed 5 bases at V and 2 bases at J, leaving 13 bases unmatched. The CDR3 reads CASSHSIQTSGVQETQYF. Written as DNA, the CDR3 is TGTGCCAGCAGCCACTCAATTCAGACTAGCGGGGTTCAAGAGACCCAGTACTTC.

About this clonotype itself: This clone may be a read error of a much larger clone one base away. CDR3 DNA: TGTGCCAGCAGCTTAGAAGGCGGGGGGCGGGATCCTCAGTACTTC. Its protein is CASSLEGGGRDPQYF. This rearrangement joins TRBV7-9 to TRBJ2-7, with TRBD2 matching over 8 bases. From germline, CDR1 is SEHNR and CDR2 FQNEAQ (reference sequence). J lost 10 bases, V lost 1 base, and 12 bases had no gene match. The CDR3 extends over 15 amino acids.

The V call is TRBV28, the J call TRBJ2-7; 12 bases are shared with TRBD2. This CDR3 is 15 amino acids long. The germline gives CDR1 MDHEN, CDR2 SYDVKM. The J segment lost 5 bases and the V segment lost 2 bases, leaving 4 bases of the junction unmatched. The CDR3 here is CASSLKTSGRNEQYF. Written as DNA, the CDR3 is TGTGCCAGCAGTTTAAAGACTAGCGGGAGAAACGAGCAGTACTTC. Full variable domain (outside the CDR3, taken from reference TRBV28 and TRBJ2-7): DVKVTQSSRYLVKRTGEKVFLECVQDMDHENMFWYRQDPGLGLRLIYFSYDVKMKEKGDIPEGYSVSREKKERFSLILESASTNQTSMYLCASSLKTSGRNEQYFGPGTRLTVT.